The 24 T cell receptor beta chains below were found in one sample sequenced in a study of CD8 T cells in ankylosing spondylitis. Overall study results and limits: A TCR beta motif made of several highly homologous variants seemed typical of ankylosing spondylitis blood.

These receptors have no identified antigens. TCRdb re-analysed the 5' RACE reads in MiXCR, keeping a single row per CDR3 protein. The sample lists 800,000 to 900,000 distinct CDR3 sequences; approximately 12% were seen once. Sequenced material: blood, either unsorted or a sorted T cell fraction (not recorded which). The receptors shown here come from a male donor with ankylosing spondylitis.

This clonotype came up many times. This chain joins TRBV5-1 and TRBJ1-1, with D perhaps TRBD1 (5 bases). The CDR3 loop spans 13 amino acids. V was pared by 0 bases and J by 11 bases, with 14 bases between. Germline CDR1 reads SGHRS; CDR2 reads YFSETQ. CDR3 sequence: CASSLEGDRSAFF. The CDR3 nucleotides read TGCGCCAGCAGCTTGGAAGGGGACCGGAGCGCTTTCTTT.

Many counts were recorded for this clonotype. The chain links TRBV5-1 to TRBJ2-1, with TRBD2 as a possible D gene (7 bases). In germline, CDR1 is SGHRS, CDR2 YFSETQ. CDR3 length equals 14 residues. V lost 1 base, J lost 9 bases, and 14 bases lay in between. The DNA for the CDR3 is TGCGCCAGCAGCTTGACGACTAGGGGGGGTGAGCAGTTCTTC. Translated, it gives CASSLTTRGGEQFF.

The CDR3 is CASSPGGGRYNEQFF. The CDR3 region has the DNA TGTGCCAGCAGCCCCGGCGGGGGCCGTTACAATGAGCAGTTCTTC. The V gene is TRBV7-3, the J gene TRBJ2-1; D may be TRBD2 (7 bases). CDR3 size: 15 residues. V lost 5 bases, J lost 4 bases, and 15 bases lay in between. CDR1 SGHTA and CDR2 FQGTGA come from the germline V gene.

CDR3 sequence (DNA): TGCAGTGCTCGGGCGGGGAGGTTTAACACTGAAGCTTTCTTT. Its translation: CSARAGRFNTEAFF. This chain joins TRBV20-1 and TRBJ1-1; D not resolved. Trimming took 5 bases from V and 2 from J, leaving 15 bases between them. The CDR3 is 14 residues long. Germline V CDR1 and CDR2: DFQATT, SNEGSKA (reference sequence).

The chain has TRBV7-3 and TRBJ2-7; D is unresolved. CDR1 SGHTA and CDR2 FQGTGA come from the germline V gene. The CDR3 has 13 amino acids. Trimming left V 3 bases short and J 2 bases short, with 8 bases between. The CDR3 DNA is TGTGCCAGCAGCTTTAGGGATACCTACGAGCAGTACTTC. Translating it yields CASSFRDTYEQYF.

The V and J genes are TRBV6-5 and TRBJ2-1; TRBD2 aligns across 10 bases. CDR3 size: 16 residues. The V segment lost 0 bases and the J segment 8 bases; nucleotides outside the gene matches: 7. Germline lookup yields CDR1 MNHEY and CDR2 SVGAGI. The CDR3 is CASSYSSSGRRDEQFF. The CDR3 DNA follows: TGTGCCAGCAGTTACTCCTCTAGCGGGAGAAGGGATGAGCAGTTCTTC.

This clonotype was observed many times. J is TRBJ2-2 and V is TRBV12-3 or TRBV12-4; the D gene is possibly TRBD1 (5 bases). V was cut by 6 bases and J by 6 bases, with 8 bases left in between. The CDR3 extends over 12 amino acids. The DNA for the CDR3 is TGTGCCAGCAGAGCGACAGCCGGGGAGCTGTTTTTT. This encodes CASRATAGELFF.

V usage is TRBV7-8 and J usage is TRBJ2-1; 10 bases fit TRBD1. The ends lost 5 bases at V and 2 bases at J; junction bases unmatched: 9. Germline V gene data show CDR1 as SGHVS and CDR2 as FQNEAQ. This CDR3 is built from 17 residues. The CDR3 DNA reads TGTGCCAGCAGCACCCATCAAGGACAGGGGGCCTACAATGAGCAGTTCTTC. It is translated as CASSTHQGQGAYNEQFF.

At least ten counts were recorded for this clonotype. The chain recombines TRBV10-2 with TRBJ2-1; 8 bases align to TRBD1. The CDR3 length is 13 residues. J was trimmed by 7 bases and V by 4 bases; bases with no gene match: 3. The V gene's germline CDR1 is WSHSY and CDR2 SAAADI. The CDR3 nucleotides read TGCGCCAGCAGTGGGCAGGGGGCAAATGAGCAGTTCTTC. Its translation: CASSGQGANEQFF.

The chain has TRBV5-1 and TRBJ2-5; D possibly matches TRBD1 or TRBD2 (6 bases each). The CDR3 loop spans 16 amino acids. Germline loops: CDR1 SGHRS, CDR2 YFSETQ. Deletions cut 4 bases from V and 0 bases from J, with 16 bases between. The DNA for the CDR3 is TGCGCCAGCAGCCCGTTTAGGGGGGCCGACCAAGAGACCCAGTACTTC. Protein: CASSPFRGADQETQYF.

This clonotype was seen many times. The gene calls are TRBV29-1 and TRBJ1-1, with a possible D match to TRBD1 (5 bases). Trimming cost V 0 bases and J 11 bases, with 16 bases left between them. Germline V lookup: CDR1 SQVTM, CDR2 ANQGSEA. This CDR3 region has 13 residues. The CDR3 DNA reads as TGCAGCGTTGAAGATCCAGGGTTGGGGTATGCTTTCTTT. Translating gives CSVEDPGLGYAFF.

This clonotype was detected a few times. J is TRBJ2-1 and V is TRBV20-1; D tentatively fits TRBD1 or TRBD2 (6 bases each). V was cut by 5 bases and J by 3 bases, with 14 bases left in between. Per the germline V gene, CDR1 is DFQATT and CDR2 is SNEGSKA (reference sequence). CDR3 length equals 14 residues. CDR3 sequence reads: CSARQGTVYNEQFF. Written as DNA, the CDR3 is TGCAGTGCTCGCCAGGGGACTGTCTACAATGAGCAGTTCTTC.

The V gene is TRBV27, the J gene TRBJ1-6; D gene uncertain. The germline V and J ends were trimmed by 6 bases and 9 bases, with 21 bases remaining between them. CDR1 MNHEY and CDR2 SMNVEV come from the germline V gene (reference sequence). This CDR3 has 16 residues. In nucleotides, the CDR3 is TGTGCCAGCAGCCGGATCGGGCCCCCTTTGACTTCACCCCTCCACTTT. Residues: CASSRIGPPLTSPLHF.

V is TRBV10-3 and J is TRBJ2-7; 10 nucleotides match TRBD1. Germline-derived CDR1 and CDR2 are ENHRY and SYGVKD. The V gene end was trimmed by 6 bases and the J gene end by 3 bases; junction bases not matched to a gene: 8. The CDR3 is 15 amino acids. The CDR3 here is CAIRRGGTGVYEQYF. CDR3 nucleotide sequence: TGTGCCATCAGGAGGGGGGGGACAGGGGTCTACGAGCAGTACTTC.

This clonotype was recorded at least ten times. CDR3 coding DNA: TGTGCCAGCAGCGGCGACGCATTTTACGAGCAGTACTTC. This gives the protein CASSGDAFYEQYF. This rearrangement joins TRBV7-2 to TRBJ2-7, with D hard to call. V lost 5 bases and J lost 4, with 12 bases in between. Germline loops: CDR1 SGHTA, CDR2 FQGNSA. The CDR3 loop spans 13 amino acids. Full variable domain (remainder filled in from reference TRBV7-2 and TRBJ2-7): GAGVSQSPSNKVTEKGKDVELRCDPISGHTALYWYRQSLGQGLEFLIYFQGNSAPDKSGLPSDRFSAERTGGSVSTLTIQRTQQEDSAVYLCASSGDAFYEQYFGPGTRLTVT.

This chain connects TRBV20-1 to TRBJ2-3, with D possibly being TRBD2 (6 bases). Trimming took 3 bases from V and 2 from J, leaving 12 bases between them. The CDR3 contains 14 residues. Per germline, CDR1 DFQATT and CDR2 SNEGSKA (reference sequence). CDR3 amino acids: CSASRSGNTDTQYF. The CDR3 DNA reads TGCAGTGCTAGCCGTAGCGGCAACACAGATACGCAGTATTTT.

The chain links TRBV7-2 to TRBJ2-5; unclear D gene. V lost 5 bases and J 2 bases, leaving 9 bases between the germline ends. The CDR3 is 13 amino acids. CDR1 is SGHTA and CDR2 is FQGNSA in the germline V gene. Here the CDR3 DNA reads TGTGCCAGCAGCAGGCACCGACAAGAGACCCAGTACTTC. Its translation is CASSRHRQETQYF.

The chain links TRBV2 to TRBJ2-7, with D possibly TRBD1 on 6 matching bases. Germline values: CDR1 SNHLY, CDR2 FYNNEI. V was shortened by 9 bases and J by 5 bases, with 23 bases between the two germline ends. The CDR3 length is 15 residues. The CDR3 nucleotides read TGTGCCAGAAGCGACCCACGGGACATTATCCACGAGCAGTACTTC. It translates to CARSDPRDIIHEQYF.

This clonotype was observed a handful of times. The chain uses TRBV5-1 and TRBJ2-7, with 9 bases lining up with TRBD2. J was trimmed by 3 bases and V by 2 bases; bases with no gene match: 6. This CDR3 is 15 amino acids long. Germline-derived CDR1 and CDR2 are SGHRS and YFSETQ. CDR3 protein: CASSLLAGIYYEQYF. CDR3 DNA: TGCGCCAGCAGCTTACTAGCGGGTATCTACTACGAGCAGTACTTC.

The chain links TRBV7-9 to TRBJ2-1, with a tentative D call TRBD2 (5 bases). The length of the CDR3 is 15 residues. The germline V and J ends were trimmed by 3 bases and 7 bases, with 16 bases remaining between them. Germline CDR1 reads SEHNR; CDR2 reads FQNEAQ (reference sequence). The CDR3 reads CASSFFGSNSNEQFF. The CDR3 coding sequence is TGTGCCAGCAGCTTTTTTGGGAGTAATTCGAATGAGCAGTTCTTC.

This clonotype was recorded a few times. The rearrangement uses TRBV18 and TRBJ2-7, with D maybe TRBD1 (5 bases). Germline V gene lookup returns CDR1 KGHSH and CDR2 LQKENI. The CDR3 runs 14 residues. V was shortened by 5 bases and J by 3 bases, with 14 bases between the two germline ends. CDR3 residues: CASSDDRSYYEQYF. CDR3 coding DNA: TGTGCCAGCTCAGACGACAGATCTTACTACGAGCAGTACTTC.

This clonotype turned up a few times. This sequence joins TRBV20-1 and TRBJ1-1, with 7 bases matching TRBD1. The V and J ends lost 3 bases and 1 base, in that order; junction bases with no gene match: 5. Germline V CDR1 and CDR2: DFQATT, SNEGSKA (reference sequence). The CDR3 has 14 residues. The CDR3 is CSASTTGRNTEAFF. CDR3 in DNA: TGCAGTGCTAGCACGACAGGGAGGAACACTGAAGCTTTCTTT.

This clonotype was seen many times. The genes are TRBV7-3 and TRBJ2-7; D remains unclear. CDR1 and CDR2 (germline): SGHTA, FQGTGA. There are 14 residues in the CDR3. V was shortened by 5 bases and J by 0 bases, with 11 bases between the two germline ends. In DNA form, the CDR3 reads TGTGCCAGCAGCAAGGGATTGGGCTCCTACGAGCAGTACTTC. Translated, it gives CASSKGLGSYEQYF. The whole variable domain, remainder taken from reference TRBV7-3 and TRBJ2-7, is GAGVSQTPSNKVTEKGKYVELRCDPISGHTALYWYRQSLGQGPEFLIYFQGTGAADDSGLPNDRFFAVRPEGSVSTLKIQRTERGDSAVYLCASSKGLGSYEQYFGPGTRLTVT.

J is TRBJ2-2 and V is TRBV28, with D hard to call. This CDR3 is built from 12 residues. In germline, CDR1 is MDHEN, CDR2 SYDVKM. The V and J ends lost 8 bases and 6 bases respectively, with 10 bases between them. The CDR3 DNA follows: TGTGCCAGCCTTTTCGTGCCCGGGGAGCTGTTTTTT. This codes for CASLFVPGELFF.